One and the same sample provided the 20 T cell receptor beta chains below, sequenced in a study of shared clonotypes between healthy human individuals. TCRdb keeps only in-frame clones here, not all; method: immunoSEQ multiplex PCR. The table shows about 1 million clones, with about three quarters occurring only once. The sample taken for sequencing was memory CD4+ T cells sorted from blood. Sample subset: CD45RA-negative fraction. All receptors come from a man aged 18-30 years in good health.

This chain links TRBV7-2 with TRBJ2-7; 8 bases fit TRBD2. Trimming removed 4 bases from V and 6 bases from J; junction bases left unmatched: 5. The CDR3 contains 13 residues. Germline V gene data show CDR1 as SGHTA and CDR2 as FQGNSA. CDR3 loop: CASSSGLAGEQYF. Written as DNA, the CDR3 is TGTGCCAGCAGCTCAGGACTAGCCGGCGAGCAGTACTTC.

This clone was observed a few times. The gene calls are TRBV19 and TRBJ1-1; D gene uncertain. This CDR3 region has 13 residues. Trimming pared 3 bases from V and 5 bases from J, leaving 10 bases between. CDR1 and CDR2 (germline): LNHDA, SQIVND (reference sequence). CDR3 residues: CASSMRQRTEAFF. CDR3 sequence (DNA): TGTGCCAGTAGTATGCGTCAGAGAACTGAAGCTTTCTTT.

This clone was seen a handful of times. The chain couples TRBV6-5 to TRBJ1-6; TRBD1 is a possible D gene (5 bases). CDR3 length: 15 residues. V lost 6 bases and J 6 bases, leaving 15 bases between the germline ends. The V gene's germline CDR1 is MNHEY and CDR2 SVGAGI. CDR3 amino acids: CASRTHGGGNSPLHF. The DNA of the CDR3 is TGTGCCAGCAGGACACATGGGGGTGGTAATTCACCCCTCCACTTT.

This clone was observed once. CDR3 region: CASSLAHTDPNEKLFF. CDR3 in DNA: TGTGCCAGCAGCTTAGCCCACACGGATCCTAATGAAAAACTGTTTTTT. The chain recombines TRBV7-2 with TRBJ1-4; no definite D call. The CDR3 spans 16 residues. Trimming removed 0 bases at V and 3 bases at J, with 11 bases between. Germline V CDR1 and CDR2: SGHTA, FQGNSA.

The gene calls are TRBV4-3 and TRBJ2-5, with 10 bases lining up with TRBD2. The germline V gene encodes CDR1 LGHNA and CDR2 YSLEER. V lost 3 bases to trimming and J lost 4 bases; unmatched junction nucleotides: 11. The CDR3 runs to 17 residues. As DNA, the CDR3 is TGCGCCAGCAGCCAGGATGGGGCTAGCGGGAGAGGAGAGACCCAGTACTTC. This sequence encodes CASSQDGASGRGETQYF.

The chain joins TRBV2 to TRBJ1-4; D might be TRBD1 (6 bases). CDR1 is SNHLY and CDR2 is FYNNEI in the germline V gene. V lost 3 bases, J lost 8 bases, and 13 bases lay in between. The CDR3 length is 14 residues. In DNA, the CDR3 is TGTGCCAGCAGTGATTCAGGGGTCAGGGAAAAACTGTTTTTT. Encoded protein: CASSDSGVREKLFF.

This clone appeared many times. The chain combines TRBV5-4 with TRBJ2-7, with a possible D match to TRBD1 (6 bases). There are 13 residues in the CDR3. Trimming stripped 4 bases from V and 2 bases from J, with 10 bases between. CDR1 is SGHNT and CDR2 is YYREEE in the germline V gene (reference sequence). CDR3 residues: CASSHGQTYEQYF. The CDR3 bases are TGTGCCAGCAGCCACGGACAGACCTACGAGCAGTACTTC.

This clone was seen a few times. Other DNA sequences in this specimen translate into the identical CDR3. This chain joins TRBV11-1 and TRBJ2-5, with D uncertain. In germline, CDR1 is SGHAT, CDR2 FQDESV (reference sequence). This CDR3 has 11 residues. The V and J ends lost 3 bases and 5 bases respectively, with 4 bases between them. The CDR3 protein is CASSLRETQYF. CDR3 nucleotides: TGTGCCAGCAGCTTGAGGGAGACCCAGTACTTC.

This clone was counted ten times or more. The J gene is TRBJ2-6, the V gene TRBV19; 7 positions match TRBD1. From germline, CDR1 is LNHDA and CDR2 SQIVND (reference sequence). Trimming removed 4 bases from V and 0 bases from J; junction bases left unmatched: 12. The CDR3 contains 19 residues. CDR3 coding DNA: TGTGCCAGTAGTAAGGGACAGAGTTTATTTGTCTCTGGGGCCAACGTCCTGACTTTC. Protein sequence: CASSKGQSLFVSGANVLTF.

This chain uses TRBV28 with TRBJ2-7, with 8 nucleotides matching TRBD1. The CDR3 has 16 amino acids. The ends lost 4 bases at V and 0 bases at J; junction bases unmatched: 8. Germline V gene data show CDR1 as MDHEN and CDR2 as SYDVKM. The CDR3 DNA follows: TGTGCCAGCAGTTCCCCCGGGGACAGGTCCTCCTACGAGCAGTACTTC. Residues: CASSSPGDRSSYEQYF.

The chain is built from TRBV11-2 and TRBJ1-2, with 12 bases lining up with TRBD1. V shed 5 bases, J shed 2 bases, and the junction held 3 bases outside the gene matches. Germline-derived CDR1 and CDR2 are SGHAT and FQNNGV. The CDR3 totals 15 residues. The DNA of the CDR3 is TGTGCCAGCAGCCCGGGGACAGGGGGCAACTATGGCTACACCTTC. Its translation: CASSPGTGGNYGYTF.

V and J are TRBV18 and TRBJ1-1; D might be TRBD1 (5 bases). Trimming removed 0 bases at V and 1 base at J, with 12 bases between. CDR1 and CDR2 (germline): KGHSH, LQKENI. The CDR3 has 16 residues. DNA of the CDR3: TGTGCCAGCTCACCACCGAAGGGGACCACGAACACTGAAGCTTTCTTT. This sequence encodes CASSPPKGTTNTEAFF.

CDR3: CASSGNYEQYF. The CDR3 DNA sequence: TGTGCCAGTAGTGGAAACTACGAGCAGTACTTC. This chain connects TRBV19 to TRBJ2-7, with D unresolved. Looked up from germline, CDR1 is LNHDA and CDR2 is SQIVND (reference sequence). This CDR3 is built from 11 residues. V lost 5 bases and J 3 bases, leaving 5 bases between the germline ends.

V gene TRBV28 combines with J gene TRBJ2-5; TRBD1 matches 9 bases. This CDR3 comprises 14 residues. V was clipped by 5 bases and J by 5 bases; unmatched bases: 6. Germline V gene lookup returns CDR1 MDHEN and CDR2 SYDVKM. CDR3 in amino acids: CASSLQGAMETQYF. DNA for the CDR3: TGTGCCAGCAGTCTACAGGGGGCTATGGAGACCCAGTACTTC. Supplemented by reference TRBV28 and TRBJ2-5, the full variable domain reads DVKVTQSSRYLVKRTGEKVFLECVQDMDHENMFWYRQDPGLGLRLIYFSYDVKMKEKGDIPEGYSVSREKKERFSLILESASTNQTSMYLCASSLQGAMETQYFGPGTRLLVL.

The gene calls are TRBV5-4 and TRBJ2-5; D is ambiguous. The CDR3 consists of 12 residues. CDR1 is SGHNT, CDR2 YYREEE, per germline (reference sequence). V was pared by 0 bases and J by 4 bases, with 4 bases between. The CDR3 DNA reads TGTGCCAGCAGCTTGGCCCCAGAGACCCAGTACTTC. Translated, it gives CASSLAPETQYF.

In its sample, this clone was seen once. The genes are TRBV18 and TRBJ1-3, with 7 nucleotides matching TRBD1. Trimming at V came to 6 bases and at J to 2 bases, leaving 4 bases not matched to a gene. This CDR3 comprises 14 residues. Germline CDR1 and CDR2: KGHSH and LQKENI. The CDR3 coding sequence is TGTGCCAGCTCTCCCACAGGGGCTGGAAACACCATATATTTT. It yields the protein CASSPTGAGNTIYF.

J is TRBJ2-7 and V is TRBV10-3; D is possibly TRBD1 (7 bases). Per the germline V gene, CDR1 is ENHRY and CDR2 is SYGVKD. Between the trimmed V and J ends, which lost 6 bases and 2 bases, there was a span of 20 bases. CDR3 length: 16 residues. Here the CDR3 DNA reads TGTGCCATCAGCAGCCCCGACAGGGCGGGGACCTACGAGCAGTACTTC. Translating it yields CAISSPDRAGTYEQYF.

The rearrangement uses TRBV2 and TRBJ1-6; D ambiguous. The germline V and J ends were trimmed by 3 bases and 3 bases, with 6 bases remaining between them. The CDR3 has 14 amino acids. Germline-derived CDR1 and CDR2 are SNHLY and FYNNEI. CDR3 region: CASSESNYNSPLHF. The DNA of the CDR3 is TGTGCCAGCAGTGAGAGCAACTATAATTCACCCCTCCACTTT.

The chain uses TRBV11-2 and TRBJ2-1, with 9 bases lining up with TRBD2. The CDR3 is 15 residues long. Unmatched junction bases numbered 7, after V lost 1 base and J lost 9 bases. Germline V gene sequence: CDR1 SGHAT, CDR2 FQNNGV. CDR3 sequence (DNA): TGTGCCAGCAGCTTAGTGTTAGCGGGAGCTGCTGAGCAGTTCTTC. Translating gives CASSLVLAGAAEQFF.

The V and J genes are TRBV7-9 and TRBJ1-2; TRBD1 agrees at 10 bases. J was trimmed by 6 bases and V by 1 base; bases with no gene match: 5. Germline V gives CDR1 SEHNR, CDR2 FQNEAQ (reference sequence). CDR3 length equals 15 residues. DNA for the CDR3: TGTGCCAGCAGCTTAGTTGGACAGGGGGGAAATGGCTACACCTTC. It translates to CASSLVGQGGNGYTF.